This is a list of T cell receptor beta chains from one sample in a study of blood T cell repertoires in COVID-19. TCRdb keeps only in-frame clones here, not all; method: immunoSEQ multiplex PCR. Altogether around 26,000 clones are present, roughly 82% being singletons, with the ten largest covering more than 1.5%. Sequencing was carried out using peripheral blood. These receptors all come from a man older than 75 with active or convalescent COVID-19. Both conserved end residues are part of each CDR3. The D gene is left open where the match is weak. The size entry is marked missing in some rows and otherwise reads once, few, many or a size class.

V: TRBV6-4; length: 13; size: NA; D: NA; J: TRBJ2-2; DNA: TGTGCCAGCAGTGAAGGGGGCACCGGGGAGCTGTTTTTT; CDR3: CASSEGGTGELFF
V: TRBV11-3; length: 15; size: NA; D: TRBD1; J: TRBJ2-7; DNA: TGTGCCAGCAGCTTACAAGGACAGGGGAGGCATGAGCAGTACTTC; CDR3: CASSLQGQGRHEQYF
V: TRBV5-1; length: 16; size: NA; D: TRBD1; J: TRBJ1-1; DNA: TGCGCCAGCAGCTTGGGGACAGGTCAAGGGAACACTGAAGCTTTCTTT; CDR3: CASSLGTGQGNTEAFF
V: TRBV11-2; length: 15; size: few; D: NA; J: TRBJ2-1; DNA: TGTGCCAGCAGCCTATCTGGGGCCCGGGGGAATGAGCAGTTCTTC; CDR3: CASSLSGARGNEQFF
V: TRBV5-6; length: 15; size: NA; D: TRBD2; J: TRBJ2-1; DNA: TGTGCCAGCAGCTTTGACGGGAGGGCGTACAATGAGCAGTTCTTC; CDR3: CASSFDGRAYNEQFF
V: TRBV7-8; length: 15; size: NA; D: TRBD1; J: TRBJ2-5; DNA: TGTGCCAGCAGCGAGAAGGACAGGGGGCGGGAGACCCAGTACTTC; CDR3: CASSEKDRGRETQYF
V: TRBV13; length: 14; size: NA; D: NA; J: TRBJ2-7; DNA: TGTGCCAGCAGCTTAGGCACTTGGGGCACTGAGCAGTACTTC; CDR3: CASSLGTWGTEQYF
V: TRBV19; length: 13; size: NA; D: NA; J: TRBJ2-7; DNA: TGTGCCAGTAGTATCCAGATAACCTACGAGCAGTACTTC; CDR3: CASSIQITYEQYF
V: TRBV7-9; length: 15; size: NA; D: TRBD1; J: TRBJ2-7; DNA: TGTGCCAGCAGCGACGATACAGGGGGCTCCTACGAGCAGTACTTC; CDR3: CASSDDTGGSYEQYF
V: TRBV5-1; length: 16; size: NA; D: TRBD2; J: TRBJ2-5; DNA: TGCGCCAGCAGCTCCCTAGGGACTAGCGGGGGAGAGACCCAGTACTTC; CDR3: CASSSLGTSGGETQYF
V: TRBV9; length: 16; size: NA; D: TRBD2; J: TRBJ2-1; DNA: TGTGCCAGCAGCGTAGCTACGACTAGCGGGGGCAATGAGCAGTTCTTC; CDR3: CASSVATTSGGNEQFF
V: TRBV3-1/TRBV3-2; length: 15; size: NA; D: TRBD1; J: TRBJ2-5; DNA: TGTGCCAGCAGCCAAGCAACAGGGGGGTGGGAGACCCAGTACTTC; CDR3: CASSQATGGWETQYF
V: TRBV12-5; length: 13; size: NA; D: NA; J: TRBJ2-1; DNA: TGTGCTAGTGCCCCGGGAGCCTACAATGAGCAGTTCTTC; CDR3: CASAPGAYNEQFF
V: TRBV6-5; length: 13; size: NA; D: TRBD1; J: TRBJ2-7; DNA: TGTGCCAGCAGTTTCTGGACAGGTCGGGAGCAGTACTTC; CDR3: CASSFWTGREQYF
V: TRBV5-1; length: 13; size: NA; D: NA; J: TRBJ2-3; DNA: TGCGCCAGCAGCACATATCCCACAGATACGCAGTATTTT; CDR3: CASSTYPTDTQYF
V: TRBV27; length: 13; size: NA; D: TRBD1; J: TRBJ2-4; DNA: TGTGCCAGCAGTCATTGGGACAGAAACATTCAGTACTTC; CDR3: CASSHWDRNIQYF
V: TRBV2; length: 13; size: once; D: TRBD1; J: TRBJ1-2; DNA: TGTGCCAGCTTGGCCGGGACAGGGGATGGCTACACCTTC; CDR3: CASLAGTGDGYTF
V: TRBV27; length: 16; size: NA; D: TRBD1; J: TRBJ2-7; DNA: TGTGCCAGCAGCGTGGGCTGGGCAGGGGGCCCCTACGAGCAGTACTTC; CDR3: CASSVGWAGGPYEQYF
V: TRBV29-1; length: 14; size: NA; D: TRBD2; J: TRBJ2-1; DNA: TGCAGCGTTGATGCTAGCGGGAGTGGGAATGAGCAGTTCTTC; CDR3: CSVDASGSGNEQFF
V: TRBV3-1/TRBV3-2; length: 16; size: NA; D: NA; J: TRBJ1-3; DNA: TGTGCCAGCAGCGTTGGGGGCAGTTCCTCTGGAAACACCATATATTTT; CDR3: CASSVGGSSSGNTIYF
V: TRBV28; length: 14; size: NA; D: TRBD1; J: TRBJ2-2; DNA: TGTGCCAGCTTCCGGGACAGGGGGCCCGGGGAGCTGTTTTTT; CDR3: CASFRDRGPGELFF
V: TRBV7-2; length: 15; size: NA; D: NA; J: TRBJ1-5; DNA: TGTGCCAGCAGCTTAGCTGACTATAGCAATCAGCCCCAGCATTTT; CDR3: CASSLADYSNQPQHF
V: TRBV6-1; length: 15; size: NA; D: NA; J: TRBJ1-5; DNA: TGTGCCAGCAGTGATTGGGGGGGGCAGGAACAGCCCCAGCATTTT; CDR3: CASSDWGGQEQPQHF
V: TRBV19; length: 15; size: NA; D: TRBD1; J: TRBJ2-7; DNA: TGTGCCAGTAGTATCCAGGGGGACAGGGGCTACGAGCAGTACTTC; CDR3: CASSIQGDRGYEQYF
V: TRBV19; length: 14; size: NA; D: NA; J: TRBJ1-2; DNA: TGTGCCAGTAGTATAGACCCCTCTTCGGGTGGCTACACCTTC; CDR3: CASSIDPSSGGYTF
V: TRBV14; length: 13; size: NA; D: NA; J: TRBJ1-6; DNA: TGTGCCAGCAGCCAAGAGAGGAATTCACCCCTCCACTTT; CDR3: CASSQERNSPLHF
V: TRBV5-1; length: 15; size: once; D: TRBD1; J: TRBJ2-7; DNA: TGCGCCACTAGAGGCGGACAGGGCTCAACCTACGAGCAGTACTTC; CDR3: CATRGGQGSTYEQYF
V: TRBV7-9; length: 16; size: NA; D: TRBD1; J: TRBJ2-3; DNA: TGTGCCAGCAGCTCAACAGGGGGTTTAGGTACAGATACGCAGTATTTT; CDR3: CASSSTGGLGTDTQYF